Each of the 28 T cell receptor beta chains below was sequenced from the same sample in a study of cytomegalovirus exposure and HLA in healthy donors. The PCR had 60 Vbeta and 13 Jbeta primers. Profiled with immunoSEQ multiplex PCR; TCRdb holds only in-frame clones, not every one. This sample carries about 200,000 clones, approximately 78% of them seen once, and the ten largest clones take under 7.5%. The sample taken for sequencing was PBMCs. These receptors all stem from a woman between 50 and 59 years old in good health and CMV-seropositive.

This clone was detected a few times. This chain uses TRBV6-1 with TRBJ1-5, with D possibly TRBD1 on 5 matching bases. The CDR3 sequence is 15 residues long. Looked up from germline, CDR1 is MNHNS and CDR2 is SASEGT. V was shortened by 3 bases and J by 7 bases, with 16 bases between the two germline ends. The CDR3 DNA follows: TGTGCCAGCAGTGATTTCGGCGGGGGAGGGCAGCCCCAGCATTTT. Its translation is CASSDFGGGGQPQHF.

The J gene is TRBJ1-1, the V gene TRBV7-6; no firm D call. Trimming took off 2 bases at V and 0 bases at J, with 4 bases between the two ends. This CDR3 region has 13 residues. The germline V gene encodes CDR1 SGHVS and CDR2 FNYEAQ. The CDR3 DNA follows: TGTGCCAGCAGCTTACAGGTGAACACTGAAGCTTTCTTT. Protein product: CASSLQVNTEAFF.

This sequence joins TRBV19 and TRBJ2-1, with 10 bases fitting TRBD1. Germline values: CDR1 LNHDA, CDR2 SQIVND (reference sequence). The CDR3 is 15 residues long. V dropped 5 bases and J dropped 5; count of bases not matched to a gene: 6. CDR3 bases: TGTGCCAGTAGTCCCCGGGACAGGGGAAACAATGAGCAGTTCTTC. This gives the protein CASSPRDRGNNEQFF.

This sequence joins TRBV5-4 and TRBJ2-3, with D perhaps TRBD2 (5 bases). CDR1 and CDR2 from the germline V gene are SGHNT and YYREEE (reference sequence). V was pared by 0 bases and J by 0 bases, with 14 bases between. The CDR3 covers 17 residues. CDR3 residues: CASSLASDSSSTDTQYF. CDR3 nucleotide sequence: TGTGCCAGCAGCTTGGCCTCGGACTCCTCTAGCACAGATACGCAGTATTTT.

The chain links TRBV9 to TRBJ1-1; 10 positions agree with TRBD1. From germline, CDR1 is SGDLS and CDR2 YYNGEE. The CDR3 contains 17 residues. The junction had 11 bases not matched to a gene; V was cut back by 0 bases and J by 6 bases. CDR3 in amino acids: CASSVGRTTGGSAEAFF. The DNA for the CDR3 is TGTGCCAGCAGCGTAGGTAGGACGACAGGGGGCTCGGCTGAAGCTTTCTTT.

On this clone: At one end the junction does not follow the germline gene, possibly because of a read error. V is TRBV6-4 and J is TRBJ1-5; 7 bases agree with TRBD1. The germline CDR1 and CDR2 sequences are MRHNA and SNTAGT. CDR3 size: 16 residues. This chain's CDR3 is CASRGQQFPLGQPRHF. Written as DNA, the CDR3 is TGTGCCAGCAGGGGACAGCAATTTCCATTAGGCCAGCCCCGGCATTTT.

The chain uses TRBV2 and TRBJ2-5; 10 bases align to TRBD1. Gene TRBJ2-7 matches the end of the DNA better, so the J call may be wrong. The CDR3 has 12 amino acids. CDR1 is SNHLY and CDR2 is FYNNEI in the germline V gene. CDR3 nucleotides: TGTGCCAGCACGACAGGGGGCTTCGAGCAGTACTTC. Protein sequence: CASTTGGFEQYF.

The chain couples TRBV7-6 to TRBJ2-2, with TRBD2 as a possible D gene (5 bases). The CDR3 runs 14 residues. V lost 8 bases and J lost 6, with 16 bases in between. Germline V gene lookup returns CDR1 SGHVS and CDR2 FNYEAQ. CDR3 coding DNA: TGTGCCAGCGCTACGGGCCTAGCAGCCGGGGAGCTGTTTTTT. Protein product: CASATGLAAGELFF.

The V gene is TRBV5-1, the J gene TRBJ2-2, with TRBD1 as a possible D gene (8 bases). Germline V CDR1 and CDR2: SGHRS, YFSETQ. The CDR3 loop spans 17 amino acids. V gave up 0 bases and J gave up 6 bases, with 18 bases separating them. CDR3 amino acids: CASSLEAGQGGAGELFF. Written as DNA, the CDR3 is TGCGCCAGCAGCTTGGAGGCAGGACAGGGAGGGGCCGGGGAGCTGTTTTTT.

CDR3 DNA: TGTGCCAGCAGTTCCCCCACTAGGGGGTCAGATACGCAGTATTTT. Amino acid sequence: CASSSPTRGSDTQYF. V gene TRBV28 combines with J gene TRBJ2-3, with a weak D call TRBD1 (6 bases). The V end was cut by 4 bases, the J end by 4 bases, with 15 bases between. The CDR3 contains 15 residues. Germline CDR1 and CDR2: MDHEN and SYDVKM.

The chain combines TRBV15 with TRBJ2-3; unclear D gene. The CDR3 has 12 amino acids. With 1 base removed from V and 4 bases from J, the gap between germline ends came to 3 bases. Per germline, CDR1 LNHNV and CDR2 YYDKDF (reference sequence). This chain's CDR3 is CATSRASDTQYF. In DNA, the CDR3 is TGTGCCACCAGCAGAGCGTCAGATACGCAGTATTTT.

The chain has TRBV18 and TRBJ2-3; D gene ambiguous. The germline V and J ends were trimmed by 3 bases and 2 bases, with 6 bases remaining between them. Germline CDR1 reads KGHSH; CDR2 reads LQKENI. This CDR3 has 13 residues. CDR3 nucleotides: TGTGCCAGCTCACCGGCCCTCACAGATACGCAGTATTTT. Amino acid sequence: CASSPALTDTQYF. Complete variable domain (other parts from reference TRBV18 and TRBJ2-3): NAGVMQNPRHLVRRRGQEARLRCSPMKGHSHVYWYRQLPEEGLKFMVYLQKENIIDESGMPKERFSAEFPKEGPSILRIQQVVRGDSAAYFCASSPALTDTQYFGPGTRLTVL.

The chain combines TRBV5-8 with TRBJ2-7; TRBD1 might be the D (6 bases). This CDR3 is 14 amino acids long. V was clipped by 4 bases and J by 4 bases, with 15 bases between them. CDR1 and CDR2 (germline): SGHTS, YDEGEE. CDR3 bases: TGTGCCAGCAGCACCCTACAGGGTAGATACGAGCAGTACTTC. Amino acids: CASSTLQGRYEQYF.

The chain uses TRBV7-2 and TRBJ1-1; 9 bases match TRBD1. The CDR3 is 16 amino acids. Trimming took 6 bases from V and 0 from J; bases not matched to a gene: 8. Germline values: CDR1 SGHTA, CDR2 FQGNSA. The CDR3 sequence is CASSPTGGWMNTEAFF. The CDR3 bases are TGTGCCAGCAGTCCCACAGGGGGCTGGATGAACACTGAAGCTTTCTTT.

The chain combines TRBV5-7 with TRBJ1-2; TRBD1 agrees at 9 bases. TRBV5-7 falls under the ORF class, with uncertain function. Unmatched junction bases numbered 16, after V lost 5 bases and J lost 2 bases. The length of the CDR3 is 18 residues. DNA of the CDR3: TGTGCCAGCAGGTCCAAGAAAGGGAGGGACAGGGTCAACTATGGCTACACCTTC. Protein sequence: CASRSKKGRDRVNYGYTF.

The chain joins TRBV5-6 to TRBJ1-5; tentative D call: TRBD1 (5 bases). The germline CDR1 and CDR2 sequences are SGHDT and YYEEEE. With 0 bases removed from V and 3 bases from J, the gap between germline ends came to 7 bases. The CDR3 runs to 14 residues. Here the CDR3 reads CASSLGQFNQPQHF. The CDR3 DNA is TGTGCCAGCAGCTTGGGACAGTTCAATCAGCCCCAGCATTTT.

The V and J genes are TRBV6-5 and TRBJ2-7, with D perhaps matching TRBD1 (6 bases). The V gene lost 3 bases and the J gene lost 2 bases, with 17 bases spanning the gap. CDR1 is MNHEY and CDR2 is SVGAGI in the germline V gene. This CDR3 region has 16 residues. CDR3 region: CASSYKWTDHPYEQYF. In nucleotides, the CDR3 is TGTGCCAGCAGTTATAAGTGGACAGACCATCCCTACGAGCAGTACTTC.

The genes are TRBV4-1 and TRBJ1-2; 7 bases line up with TRBD1. Germline V gene sequence: CDR1 MGHRA, CDR2 YSYEKL. V lost 3 bases, J lost 2 bases, and 9 bases stayed unmatched. The CDR3 consists of 16 residues. The CDR3 spells CASSHPTGAGNYGYTF. CDR3 bases: TGCGCCAGCAGCCACCCCACAGGGGCGGGCAACTATGGCTACACCTTC.

The chain is built from TRBV4-3 and TRBJ2-2, with TRBD1 matching 8 bases. Per germline, CDR1 LGHNA and CDR2 YSLEER. This CDR3 has 18 residues. V lost 5 bases, J lost 3 bases, and 14 bases stayed unmatched. CDR3 sequence (DNA): TGCGCCAGCAGCATCCGGGTCACCGGGACAGGAGACACCGGGGAGCTGTTTTTT. It yields the protein CASSIRVTGTGDTGELFF.

This clone was counted once. The rearrangement joins TRBV11-3 to TRBJ2-7, with TRBD2 as a possible D gene (5 bases). Germline values: CDR1 SGHNT, CDR2 YENEEA. V was clipped by 3 bases and J by 0 bases, with 18 bases between them. The length of the CDR3 is 17 residues. CDR3 nucleotide sequence: TGTGCCAGCAGCTTCTTTCCCCCTCCGGGGAGCTCCTACGAGCAGTACTTC. This sequence encodes CASSFFPPPGSSYEQYF.

The chain joins TRBV6-1 to TRBJ1-3; D is possibly TRBD1 (6 bases). Germline values: CDR1 MNHNS, CDR2 SASEGT. V was pared by 2 bases and J by 2 bases, with 10 bases between. CDR3 size: 15 residues. CDR3 DNA sequence: TGTGCCAGCAGTGAAAGGGGGACGACTGGAAACACCATATATTTT. Translation: CASSERGTTGNTIYF.

The rearrangement uses TRBV13 and TRBJ1-1; D ambiguous. Germline V lookup: CDR1 PRHDT, CDR2 FYEKMQ (reference sequence). V gave up 3 bases and J gave up 1 base, with 6 bases separating them. This CDR3 is 13 amino acids long. CDR3 loop: CASSLYRNTEAFF. CDR3 DNA: TGTGCCAGCAGCTTGTACAGGAACACTGAAGCTTTCTTT.

The chain uses TRBV7-6 and TRBJ2-6; no firm D call. The CDR3 is 16 amino acids. V dropped 1 base and J dropped 0 bases, with 7 bases sitting between them. Germline values: CDR1 SGHVS, CDR2 FNYEAQ. As DNA, the CDR3 is TGTGCCAGCAGCTTAGTAGTGAACTCTGGGGCCAACGTCCTGACTTTC. Its translation: CASSLVVNSGANVLTF.

The count of this clone is one. The V call is TRBV19, the J call TRBJ2-1; TRBD1 matches 9 bases. The germline V gene encodes CDR1 LNHDA and CDR2 SQIVND (reference sequence). V dropped 3 bases and J dropped 3; count of bases not matched to a gene: 6. The CDR3 length is 16 residues. For the CDR3, the DNA is TGTGCCAGTAGTATCCGGGACAGGGACTTCTACAATGAGCAGTTCTTC. The encoded protein is CASSIRDRDFYNEQFF.

The chain has TRBV28 and TRBJ1-1; D remains unclear. CDR3 length: 11 residues. V lost 5 bases and J 3 bases, leaving 4 bases between the germline ends. Germline values: CDR1 MDHEN, CDR2 SYDVKM. The CDR3 spells CASSTDTEAFF. The CDR3 DNA sequence: TGTGCCAGCAGTACGGACACTGAAGCTTTCTTT.

This chain uses TRBV5-1 with TRBJ2-1, with 11 bases identical to TRBD1. Germline lookup yields CDR1 SGHRS and CDR2 YFSETQ. The CDR3 totals 16 residues. With V trimmed by 0 bases and J by 7 bases, 6 bases remained unmatched. CDR3 in DNA: TGCGCCAGCAGCTTGGCCTCCGGGACAGGGGGTAATGAGCAGTTCTTC. Its translation is CASSLASGTGGNEQFF.

This clone was recorded once. The chain couples TRBV2 to TRBJ1-5, with D perhaps TRBD1 (6 bases). V dropped 5 bases and J dropped 9 bases, with 11 bases sitting between them. CDR3 length equals 12 residues. Germline V gene sequence: CDR1 SNHLY, CDR2 FYNNEI. DNA of the CDR3: TGTGCCAGCAGTAGGGGGAGCTTGCCCCAGCATTTT. Its protein product is CASSRGSLPQHF.

The V and J genes are TRBV19 and TRBJ2-3; 8 nucleotides agree with TRBD2. The J segment lost 4 bases and the V segment lost 6 bases, leaving 6 bases of the junction unmatched. The CDR3 sequence is 14 residues long. Per germline, CDR1 LNHDA and CDR2 SQIVND (reference sequence). CDR3 nucleotide sequence: TGTGCCAGTAGCCAGCGGGGGTGGGCAGATACGCAGTATTTT. It yields the protein CASSQRGWADTQYF.